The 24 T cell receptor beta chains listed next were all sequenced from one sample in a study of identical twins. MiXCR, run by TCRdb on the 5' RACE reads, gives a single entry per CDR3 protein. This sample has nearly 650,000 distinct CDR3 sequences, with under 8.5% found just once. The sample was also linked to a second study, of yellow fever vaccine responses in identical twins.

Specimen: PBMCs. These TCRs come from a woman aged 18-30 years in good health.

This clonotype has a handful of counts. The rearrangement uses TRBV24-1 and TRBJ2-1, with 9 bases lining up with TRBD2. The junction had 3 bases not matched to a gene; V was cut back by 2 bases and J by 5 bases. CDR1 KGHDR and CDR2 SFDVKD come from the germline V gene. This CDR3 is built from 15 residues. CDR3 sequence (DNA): TGTGCCACCAGTGATTGGCGGGAGGGCCACAATGAGCAGTTCTTC. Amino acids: CATSDWREGHNEQFF.

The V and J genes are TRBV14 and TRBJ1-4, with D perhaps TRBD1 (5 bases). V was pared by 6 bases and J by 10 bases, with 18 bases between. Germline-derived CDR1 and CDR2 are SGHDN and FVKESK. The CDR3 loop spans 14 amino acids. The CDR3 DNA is TGTGCCAGCAGTTCTTACATCGGCGGGGGAAAACTGTTTTTT. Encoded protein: CASSSYIGGGKLFF.

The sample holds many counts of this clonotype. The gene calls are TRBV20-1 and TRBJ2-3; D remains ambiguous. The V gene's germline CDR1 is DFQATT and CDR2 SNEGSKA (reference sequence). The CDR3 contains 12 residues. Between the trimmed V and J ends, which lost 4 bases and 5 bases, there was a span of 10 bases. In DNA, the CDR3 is TGCAGTGCTAATACTCCGAGAGATACGCAGTATTTT. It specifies CSANTPRDTQYF.

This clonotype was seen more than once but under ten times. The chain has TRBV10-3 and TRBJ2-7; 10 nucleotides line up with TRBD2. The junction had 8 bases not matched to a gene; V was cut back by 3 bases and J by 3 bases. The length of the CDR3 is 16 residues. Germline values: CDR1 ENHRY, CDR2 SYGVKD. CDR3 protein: CAISEGTSANRYEQYF. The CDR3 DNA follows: TGTGCCATCAGTGAAGGGACTAGCGCGAACCGCTACGAGCAGTACTTC.

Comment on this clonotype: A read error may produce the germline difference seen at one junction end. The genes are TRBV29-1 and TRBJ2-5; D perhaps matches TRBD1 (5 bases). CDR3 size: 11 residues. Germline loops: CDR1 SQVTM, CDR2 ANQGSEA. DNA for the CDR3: TGTGTTGGGGCTTCCCAAGAGACCCAGTACTTC. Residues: CVGASQETQYF.

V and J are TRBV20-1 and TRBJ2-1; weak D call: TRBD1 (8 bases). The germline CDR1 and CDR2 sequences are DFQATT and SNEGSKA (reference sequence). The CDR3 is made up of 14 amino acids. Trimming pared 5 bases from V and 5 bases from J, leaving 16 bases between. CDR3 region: CSAPDREGDNEQFF. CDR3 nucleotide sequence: TGCAGTGCTCCGGACAGGGAGGGAGACAATGAGCAGTTCTTC.

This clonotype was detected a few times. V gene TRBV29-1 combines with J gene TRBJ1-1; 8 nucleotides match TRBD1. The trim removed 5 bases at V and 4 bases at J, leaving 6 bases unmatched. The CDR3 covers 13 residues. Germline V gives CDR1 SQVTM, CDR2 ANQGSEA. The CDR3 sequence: CSVQQTGATEAFF. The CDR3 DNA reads TGCAGCGTTCAACAGACAGGGGCCACTGAAGCTTTCTTT. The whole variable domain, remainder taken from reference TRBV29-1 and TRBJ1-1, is SAVISQKPSRDICQRGTSLTIQCQVDSQVTMMFWYRQQPGQSLTLIATANQGSEATYESGFVIDKFPISRPNLTFSTLTVSNMSPEDSSIYLCSVQQTGATEAFFGQGTRLTVV.

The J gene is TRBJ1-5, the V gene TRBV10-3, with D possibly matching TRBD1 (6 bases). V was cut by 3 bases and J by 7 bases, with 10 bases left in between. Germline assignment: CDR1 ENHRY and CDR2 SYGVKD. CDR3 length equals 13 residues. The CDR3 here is CAISDLQGQPQHF. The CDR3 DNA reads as TGTGCCATCAGTGATTTACAGGGACAGCCCCAGCATTTT.

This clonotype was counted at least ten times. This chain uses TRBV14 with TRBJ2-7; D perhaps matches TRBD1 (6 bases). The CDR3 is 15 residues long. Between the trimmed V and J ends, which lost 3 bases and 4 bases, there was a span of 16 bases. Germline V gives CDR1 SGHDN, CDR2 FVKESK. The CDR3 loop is CASSHFNRVGYEQYF. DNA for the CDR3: TGTGCCAGCAGCCACTTCAACAGGGTGGGTTACGAGCAGTACTTC. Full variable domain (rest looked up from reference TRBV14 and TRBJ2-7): EAGVTQFPSHSVIEKGQTVTLRCDPISGHDNLYWYRRVMGKEIKFLLHFVKESKQDESGMPNNRFLAERTGGTYSTLKVQPAELEDSGVYFCASSHFNRVGYEQYFGPGTRLTVT.

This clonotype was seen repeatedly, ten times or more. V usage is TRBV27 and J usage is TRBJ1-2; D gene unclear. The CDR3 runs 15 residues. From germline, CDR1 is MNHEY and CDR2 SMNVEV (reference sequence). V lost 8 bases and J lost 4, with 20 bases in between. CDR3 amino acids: CASRLPSGQIYGYTF. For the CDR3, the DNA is TGTGCCAGCCGCCTCCCATCGGGCCAAATCTATGGCTACACCTTC.

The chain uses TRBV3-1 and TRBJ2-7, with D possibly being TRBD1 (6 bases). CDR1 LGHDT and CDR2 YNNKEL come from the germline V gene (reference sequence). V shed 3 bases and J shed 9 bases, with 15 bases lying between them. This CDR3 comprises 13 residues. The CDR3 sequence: CASSQDPRQAQYV. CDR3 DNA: TGTGCCAGCAGCCAGGATCCTAGACAGGCGCAGTACGTC.

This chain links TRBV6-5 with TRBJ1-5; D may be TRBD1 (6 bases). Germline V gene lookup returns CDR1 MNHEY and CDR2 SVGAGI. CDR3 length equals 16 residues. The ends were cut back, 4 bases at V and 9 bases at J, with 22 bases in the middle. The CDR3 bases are TGTGCCAGCAGTTCCAGCGGCGGGGGGGGCGGGGGGCCCCAGCATTTT. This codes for CASSSSGGGGGGPQHF.

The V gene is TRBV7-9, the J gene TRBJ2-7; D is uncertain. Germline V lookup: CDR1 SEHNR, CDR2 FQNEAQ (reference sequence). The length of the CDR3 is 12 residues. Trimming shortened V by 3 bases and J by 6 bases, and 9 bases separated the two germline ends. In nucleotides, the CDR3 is TGTGCCAGCAGCTTGGGCGGTTCCGAGCAGTACGTC. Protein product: CASSLGGSEQYV.

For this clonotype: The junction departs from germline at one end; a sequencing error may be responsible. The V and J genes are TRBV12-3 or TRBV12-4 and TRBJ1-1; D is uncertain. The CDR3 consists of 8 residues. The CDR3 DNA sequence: TGTGCCAGCAGCCCCGCTCTCTTT. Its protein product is CASSPALF.

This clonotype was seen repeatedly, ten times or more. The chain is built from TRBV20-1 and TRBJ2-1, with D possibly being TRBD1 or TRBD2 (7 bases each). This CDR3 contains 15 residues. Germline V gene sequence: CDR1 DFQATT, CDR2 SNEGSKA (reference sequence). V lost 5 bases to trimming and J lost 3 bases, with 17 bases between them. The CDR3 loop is CSAPRGERGYNEQFF. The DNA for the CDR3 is TGCAGTGCTCCCAGGGGGGAGCGGGGCTACAATGAGCAGTTCTTC.

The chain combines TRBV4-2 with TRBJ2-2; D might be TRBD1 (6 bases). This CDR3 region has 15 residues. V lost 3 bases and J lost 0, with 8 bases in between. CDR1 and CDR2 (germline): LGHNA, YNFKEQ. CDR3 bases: TGTGCCAGCAGCCACAGGGGTTCGAACACCGGGGAGCTGTTTTTT. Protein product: CASSHRGSNTGELFF.

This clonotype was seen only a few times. The CDR3 region is CASSSGGASNEKLFF. CDR3 in DNA: TGTGCCAGCAGCTCCGGCGGGGCCTCTAATGAAAAACTGTTTTTT. The chain has TRBV7-9 and TRBJ1-4, with D perhaps TRBD1 (5 bases). The CDR3 runs 15 residues. V was trimmed by 4 bases and J by 3 bases, leaving 12 bases between them. Germline V gene lookup returns CDR1 SEHNR and CDR2 FQNEAQ (reference sequence).

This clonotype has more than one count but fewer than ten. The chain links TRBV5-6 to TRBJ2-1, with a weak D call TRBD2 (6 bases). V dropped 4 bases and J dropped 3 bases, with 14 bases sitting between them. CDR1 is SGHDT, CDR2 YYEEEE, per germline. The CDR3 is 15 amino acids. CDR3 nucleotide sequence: TGTGCCAGCAGCGGTTTGGGGGGAAGCTACAATGAGCAGTTCTTC. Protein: CASSGLGGSYNEQFF.

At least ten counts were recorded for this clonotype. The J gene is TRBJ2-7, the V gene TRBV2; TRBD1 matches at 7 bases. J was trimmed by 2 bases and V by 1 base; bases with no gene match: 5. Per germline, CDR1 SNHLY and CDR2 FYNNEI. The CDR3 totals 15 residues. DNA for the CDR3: TGTGCCAGCAGTGAAGGGTGGACAGGAGCCTACGAGCAGTACTTC. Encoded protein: CASSEGWTGAYEQYF.

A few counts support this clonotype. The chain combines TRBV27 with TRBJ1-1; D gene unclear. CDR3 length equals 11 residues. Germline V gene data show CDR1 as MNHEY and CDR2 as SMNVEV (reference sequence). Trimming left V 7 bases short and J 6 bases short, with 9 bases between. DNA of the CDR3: TGTGCCAGCATCCGGGCAGCTGAAGCTTTCTTT. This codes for CASIRAAEAFF.

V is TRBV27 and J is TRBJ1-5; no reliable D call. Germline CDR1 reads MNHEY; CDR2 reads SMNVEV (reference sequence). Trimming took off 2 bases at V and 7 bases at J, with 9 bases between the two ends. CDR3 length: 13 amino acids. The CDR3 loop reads CASSLAGWQPQHF. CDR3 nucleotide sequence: TGTGCCAGCAGTTTAGCTGGGTGGCAGCCCCAGCATTTT.

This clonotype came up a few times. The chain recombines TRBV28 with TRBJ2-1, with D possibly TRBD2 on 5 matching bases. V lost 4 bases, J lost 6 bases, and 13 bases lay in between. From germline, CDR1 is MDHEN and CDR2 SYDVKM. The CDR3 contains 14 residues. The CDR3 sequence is CASSSAGPPNEQFF. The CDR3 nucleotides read TGTGCCAGCAGTTCGGCGGGTCCTCCCAATGAGCAGTTCTTC.

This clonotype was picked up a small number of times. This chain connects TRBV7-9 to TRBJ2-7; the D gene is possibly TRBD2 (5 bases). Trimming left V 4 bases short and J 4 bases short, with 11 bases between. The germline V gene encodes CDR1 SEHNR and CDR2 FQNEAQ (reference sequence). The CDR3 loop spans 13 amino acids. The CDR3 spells CASSSGSFYEQYV. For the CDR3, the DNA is TGTGCCAGCAGCTCGGGGTCTTTTTACGAGCAGTACGTC.

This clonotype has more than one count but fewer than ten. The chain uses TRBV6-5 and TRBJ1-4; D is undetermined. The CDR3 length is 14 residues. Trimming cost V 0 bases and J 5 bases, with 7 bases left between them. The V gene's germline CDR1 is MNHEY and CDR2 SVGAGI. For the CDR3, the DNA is TGTGCCAGCAGTTACTCGAGCCCCAATGAAAAACTGTTTTTT. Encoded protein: CASSYSSPNEKLFF.